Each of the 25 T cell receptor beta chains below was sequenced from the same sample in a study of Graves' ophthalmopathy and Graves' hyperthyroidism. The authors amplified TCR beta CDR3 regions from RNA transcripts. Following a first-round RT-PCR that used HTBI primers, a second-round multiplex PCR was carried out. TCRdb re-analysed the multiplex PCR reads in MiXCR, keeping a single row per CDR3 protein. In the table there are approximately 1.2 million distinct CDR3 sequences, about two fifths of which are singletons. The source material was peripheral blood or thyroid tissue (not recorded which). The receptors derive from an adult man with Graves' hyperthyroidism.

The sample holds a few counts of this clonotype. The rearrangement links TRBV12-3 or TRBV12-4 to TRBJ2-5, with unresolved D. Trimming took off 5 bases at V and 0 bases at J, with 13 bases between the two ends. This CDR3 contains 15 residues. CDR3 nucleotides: TGTGCCAGCAGTATCCGACACTTAAACCAAGAGACCCAGTACTTC. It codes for CASSIRHLNQETQYF.

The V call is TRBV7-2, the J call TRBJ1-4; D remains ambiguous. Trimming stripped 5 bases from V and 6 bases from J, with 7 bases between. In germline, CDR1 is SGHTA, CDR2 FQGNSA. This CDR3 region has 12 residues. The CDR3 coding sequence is TGTGCCAGCAGCCGAGACTATGAAAAACTGTTTTTT. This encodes CASSRDYEKLFF.

The CDR3 spells CASSLGRSYNSPLHF. CDR3 sequence (DNA): TGTGCCAGCAGTTTGGGGCGGAGCTATAATTCACCCCTCCACTTT. The V and J genes are TRBV12-3 or TRBV12-4 and TRBJ1-6; the D gene is possibly TRBD1 (5 bases). There are 15 residues in the CDR3. Deletions cut 3 bases from V and 3 bases from J, with 9 bases between.

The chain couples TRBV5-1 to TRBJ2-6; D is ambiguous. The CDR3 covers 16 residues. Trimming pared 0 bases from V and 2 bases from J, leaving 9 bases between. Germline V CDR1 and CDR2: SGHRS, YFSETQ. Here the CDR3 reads CASSLDGLTGANVLTF. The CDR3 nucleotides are TGCGCCAGCAGCTTGGACGGGTTGACTGGGGCCAACGTCCTGACTTTC.

CDR3 DNA: TGTGCCAGCGGCGCGCGGGACAGGGGCAGCGGAGCCACCTACGAGCAGTACTTC. Translating gives CASGARDRGSGATYEQYF. The chain carries TRBV12-3 or TRBV12-4 and TRBJ2-7, with 10 bases fitting TRBD1. CDR3 length: 18 residues. V lost 8 bases and J lost 2; bases outside the gene matches: 18.

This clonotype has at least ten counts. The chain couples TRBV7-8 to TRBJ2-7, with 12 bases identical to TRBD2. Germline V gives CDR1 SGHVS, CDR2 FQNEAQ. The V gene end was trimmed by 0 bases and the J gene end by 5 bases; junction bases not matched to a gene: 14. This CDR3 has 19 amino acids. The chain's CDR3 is CASSLAGRTSGARRDEQYF. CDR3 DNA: TGTGCCAGCAGCTTAGCGGGTCGGACTAGCGGGGCTCGGAGGGACGAGCAGTACTTC.

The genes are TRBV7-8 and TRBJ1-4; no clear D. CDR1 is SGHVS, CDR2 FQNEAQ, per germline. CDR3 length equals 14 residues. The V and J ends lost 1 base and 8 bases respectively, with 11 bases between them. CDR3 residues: CASSLELAGEKLFF. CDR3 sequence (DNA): TGTGCCAGCAGCTTAGAACTAGCGGGAGAAAAACTGTTTTTT. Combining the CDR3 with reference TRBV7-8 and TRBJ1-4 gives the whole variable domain GAGVSQSPRYKVAKRGQDVALRCDPISGHVSLFWYQQALGQGPEFLTYFQNEAQLDKSGLPSDRFFAERPEGSVSTLKIQRTQQEDSAVYLCASSLELAGEKLFFGSGTQLSVL.

Here the CDR3 DNA reads TGCAGCGTTGAAAGTCAGGGGGTAGGAGTCACCGGGGAGCTGTTTTTT. Amino acid sequence: CSVESQGVGVTGELFF. The chain joins TRBV29-1 to TRBJ2-2, with 7 bases identical to TRBD1. Germline V CDR1 and CDR2: SQVTM, ANQGSEA. The CDR3 covers 16 residues. The trim removed 2 bases at V and 4 bases at J, leaving 10 bases unmatched.

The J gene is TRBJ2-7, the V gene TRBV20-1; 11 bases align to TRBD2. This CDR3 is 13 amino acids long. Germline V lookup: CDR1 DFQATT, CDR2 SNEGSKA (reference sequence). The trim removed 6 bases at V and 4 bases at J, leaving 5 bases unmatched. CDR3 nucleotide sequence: TGCAGTGCCCGAGGGACTAGCGGTTACGAGCAGTACTTC. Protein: CSARGTSGYEQYF.

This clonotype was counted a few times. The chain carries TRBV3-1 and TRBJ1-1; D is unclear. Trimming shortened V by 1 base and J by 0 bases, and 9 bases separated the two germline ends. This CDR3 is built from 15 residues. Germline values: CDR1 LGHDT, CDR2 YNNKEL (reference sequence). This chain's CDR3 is CASSQGSGMNTEAFF. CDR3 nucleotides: TGTGCCAGCAGCCAAGGGTCAGGAATGAACACTGAAGCTTTCTTT.

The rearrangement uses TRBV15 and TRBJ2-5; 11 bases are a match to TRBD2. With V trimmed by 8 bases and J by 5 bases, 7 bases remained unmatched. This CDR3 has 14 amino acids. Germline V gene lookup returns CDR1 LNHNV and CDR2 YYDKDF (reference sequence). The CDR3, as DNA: TGTGCCACCGAGATAGCGGGAGGGCCGGAGACCCAGTACTTC. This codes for CATEIAGGPETQYF.

CDR3 in amino acids: CASSVSGTGGYGYTF. Here the CDR3 DNA reads TGTGCCAGCAGTGTTTCCGGGACAGGGGGCTATGGCTACACCTTC. The rearrangement uses TRBV6-5 and TRBJ1-2, with TRBD1 matching 11 bases. Germline loops: CDR1 MNHEY, CDR2 SVGAGI. The CDR3 is 15 residues long. V dropped 5 bases and J dropped 4; count of bases not matched to a gene: 6.

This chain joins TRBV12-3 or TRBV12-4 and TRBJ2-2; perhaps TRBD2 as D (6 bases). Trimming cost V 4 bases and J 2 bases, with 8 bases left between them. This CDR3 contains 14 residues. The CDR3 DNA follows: TGTGCCAGCAGTTGGGACTTCAACACCGGGGAGCTGTTTTTT. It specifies CASSWDFNTGELFF.

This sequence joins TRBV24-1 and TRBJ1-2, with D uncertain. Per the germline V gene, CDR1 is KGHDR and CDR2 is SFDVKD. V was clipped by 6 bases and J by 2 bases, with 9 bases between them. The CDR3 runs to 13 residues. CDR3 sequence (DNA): TGTGCCACCAGTTCGAACCAAAACTATGGCTACACCTTC. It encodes CATSSNQNYGYTF.

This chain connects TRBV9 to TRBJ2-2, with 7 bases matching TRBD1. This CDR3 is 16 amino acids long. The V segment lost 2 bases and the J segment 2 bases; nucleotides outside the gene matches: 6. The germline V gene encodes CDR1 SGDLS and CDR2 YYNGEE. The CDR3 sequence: CASSVRRDRNTGELFF. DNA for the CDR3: TGTGCCAGCAGCGTTCGCCGGGACAGAAACACCGGGGAGCTGTTTTTT.

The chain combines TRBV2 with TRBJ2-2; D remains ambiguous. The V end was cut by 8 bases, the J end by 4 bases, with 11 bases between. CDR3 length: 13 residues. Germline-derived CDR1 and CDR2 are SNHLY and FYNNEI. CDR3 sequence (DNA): TGTGCCAGCCCCAATCTGGTCACCGGGGAGCTGTTTTTT. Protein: CASPNLVTGELFF.

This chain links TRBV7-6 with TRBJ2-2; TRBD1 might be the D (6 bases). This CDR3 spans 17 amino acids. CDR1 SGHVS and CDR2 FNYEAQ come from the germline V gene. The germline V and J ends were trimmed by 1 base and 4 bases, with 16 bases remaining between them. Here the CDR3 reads CASSLEQGIDITGELFF. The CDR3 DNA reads TGTGCCAGCAGCTTAGAACAGGGCATTGATATCACCGGGGAGCTGTTTTTT.

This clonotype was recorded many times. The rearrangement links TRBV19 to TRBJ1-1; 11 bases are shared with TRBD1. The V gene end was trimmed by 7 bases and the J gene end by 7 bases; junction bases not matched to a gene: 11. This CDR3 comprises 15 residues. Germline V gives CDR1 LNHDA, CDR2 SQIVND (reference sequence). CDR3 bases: TGTGCCAGTATATCACCGGGACAGGGGGTGAATGAAGCTTTCTTT. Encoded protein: CASISPGQGVNEAFF. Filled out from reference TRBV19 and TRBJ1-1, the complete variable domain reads DGGITQSPKYLFRKEGQNVTLSCEQNLNHDAMYWYRQDPGQGLRLIYYSQIVNDFQKGDIAEGYSVSREKKESFPLTVTSAQKNPTAFYLCASISPGQGVNEAFFGQGTRLTVV.

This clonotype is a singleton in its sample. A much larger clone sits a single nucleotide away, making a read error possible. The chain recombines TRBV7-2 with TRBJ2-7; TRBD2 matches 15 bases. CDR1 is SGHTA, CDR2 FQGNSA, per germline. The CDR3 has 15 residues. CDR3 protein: CASSEGLAGGREQCF. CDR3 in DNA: TGTGCCAGCAGCGAGGGACTAGCGGGGGGCCGGGAGCAGTGCTTC.

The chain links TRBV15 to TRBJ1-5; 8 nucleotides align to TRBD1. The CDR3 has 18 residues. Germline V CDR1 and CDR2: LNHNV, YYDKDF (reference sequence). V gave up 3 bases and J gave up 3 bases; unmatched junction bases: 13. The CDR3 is CATSSPDRAGYANQPQHF. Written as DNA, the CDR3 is TGTGCCACCAGCAGCCCGGACAGGGCAGGGTATGCCAATCAGCCCCAGCATTTT.

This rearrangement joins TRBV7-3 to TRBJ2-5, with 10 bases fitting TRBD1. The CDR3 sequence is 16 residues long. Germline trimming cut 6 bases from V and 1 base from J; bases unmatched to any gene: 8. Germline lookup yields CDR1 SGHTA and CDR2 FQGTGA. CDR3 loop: CASRTGTGAPQETQYF. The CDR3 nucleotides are TGTGCCAGCAGGACCGGGACAGGGGCGCCCCAAGAGACCCAGTACTTC.

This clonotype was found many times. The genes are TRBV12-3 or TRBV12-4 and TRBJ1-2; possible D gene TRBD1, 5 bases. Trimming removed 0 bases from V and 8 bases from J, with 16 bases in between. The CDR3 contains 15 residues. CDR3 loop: CASSLAIRGPGGYTF. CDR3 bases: TGTGCCAGCAGTTTAGCGATAAGGGGCCCGGGGGGCTACACCTTC.

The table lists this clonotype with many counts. CDR3 residues: CASSRGTPGTEAFF. Here the CDR3 DNA reads TGTGCCAGCAGCCGAGGGACTCCGGGAACTGAAGCTTTCTTT. The genes are TRBV7-8 and TRBJ1-1; tentative D call: TRBD1 (5 bases). V lost 5 bases to trimming and J lost 5 bases, with 15 bases between them. There are 14 residues in the CDR3. CDR1 and CDR2 from the germline V gene are SGHVS and FQNEAQ. Based on the CDR3 plus reference TRBV7-8 and TRBJ1-1, the full variable domain is GAGVSQSPRYKVAKRGQDVALRCDPISGHVSLFWYQQALGQGPEFLTYFQNEAQLDKSGLPSDRFFAERPEGSVSTLKIQRTQQEDSAVYLCASSRGTPGTEAFFGQGTRLTVV.

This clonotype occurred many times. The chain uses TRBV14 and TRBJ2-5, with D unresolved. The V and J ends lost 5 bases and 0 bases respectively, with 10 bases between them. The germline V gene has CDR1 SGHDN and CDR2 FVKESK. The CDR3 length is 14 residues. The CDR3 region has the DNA TGTGCCAGCAGCTGGACCGCGTACCAAGAGACCCAGTACTTC. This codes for CASSWTAYQETQYF. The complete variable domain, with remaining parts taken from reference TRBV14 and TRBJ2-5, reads EAGVTQFPSHSVIEKGQTVTLRCDPISGHDNLYWYRRVMGKEIKFLLHFVKESKQDESGMPNNRFLAERTGGTYSTLKVQPAELEDSGVYFCASSWTAYQETQYFGPGTRLLVL.

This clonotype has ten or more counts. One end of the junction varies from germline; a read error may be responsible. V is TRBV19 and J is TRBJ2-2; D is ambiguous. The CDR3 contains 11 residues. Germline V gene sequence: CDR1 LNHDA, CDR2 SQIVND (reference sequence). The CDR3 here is CASSITGELFF. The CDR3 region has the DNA TGCGCCAGCTCCATCACCGGGGAGCTGTTTTTT.